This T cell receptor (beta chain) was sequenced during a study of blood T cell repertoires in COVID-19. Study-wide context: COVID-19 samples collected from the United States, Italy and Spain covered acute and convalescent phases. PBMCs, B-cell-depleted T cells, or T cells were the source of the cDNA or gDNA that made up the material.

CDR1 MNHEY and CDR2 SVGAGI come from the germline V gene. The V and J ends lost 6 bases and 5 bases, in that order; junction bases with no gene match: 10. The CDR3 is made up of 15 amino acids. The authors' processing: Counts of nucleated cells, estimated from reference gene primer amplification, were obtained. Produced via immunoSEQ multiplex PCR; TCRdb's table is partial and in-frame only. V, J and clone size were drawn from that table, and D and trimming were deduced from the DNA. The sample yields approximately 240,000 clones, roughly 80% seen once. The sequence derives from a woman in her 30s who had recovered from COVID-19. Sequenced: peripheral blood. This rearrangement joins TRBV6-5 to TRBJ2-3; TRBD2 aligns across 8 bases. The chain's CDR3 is CASRREVSFIDTQYF. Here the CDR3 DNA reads TGTGCCAGCAGGCGGGAGGTCTCATTTATAGATACGCAGTATTTT.